This T cell receptor (beta chain) stems from a study of shared clonotypes between healthy human individuals. About the research overall: Three men and a couple of women, aged 18 to 49, were donors. Per donor, three plates held CD4 naive cells, three held CD4 memory, two held CD8 naive and one held CD8 memory.

The CDR3 extends over 11 amino acids. Trimming took off 6 bases at V and 2 bases at J, with 4 bases between the two ends. The V gene's germline CDR1 is MNHEY and CDR2 SMNVEV (reference sequence). CD45RO-negative CD8 cells positively selected for CCR7 made up the naive population, which excluded terminally differentiated effector memory CD45RA+ cells. Donors were Caucasian adults residing in Nashville, Tennessee, USA. This clone was counted between two and nine times. The target antigen is unknown. Only in-frame clones appear in the TCRdb table, and some are missing; sequencing was by immunoSEQ multiplex PCR. Of hundreds of thousands of clones detected, 92% appear once; the ten largest clones hold approximately 25%. Study-wide findings and caveats: Sampling used blood alone; tissue repertoires probably differ.

The sequence was collected from a man aged 25 to 40 in good health. Sequencing was done on a sample of naive CD8+ T cells sorted from blood. The chain joins TRBV27 to TRBJ1-1; D is undetermined. CDR3 in DNA: TGTGCCAGCAGGGATAACACTGAAGCTTTCTTT. It codes for CASRDNTEAFF.